One sample yielded the 24 T cell receptor beta chains listed below, sequenced in a study of beta chain features in type 1 diabetes (dated by TCRdb to between 2018 and 2020). Libraries were constructed by the immunoSEQ multiplex PCR assay. The entire isolated RNA was reverse transcribed using the High Capacity cDNA Reverse Transcription Kit, and thus expressed TCRB transcripts were sequenced. Imported from immuneACCESS, the table was reduced by TCRdb to in-frame sequences with V and J called. These copies leave out some clones; in studies compared against another copy, an unresolved V gene accounts for under half, and the cause of the remainder is not known. The sample table records roughly 380,000 clones; around a fifth of these occur just once. The top ten hold roughly 0.045% of the sample. Sequencing was performed on naive CD4+ T cells from blood. The cell subset or site label, as the study defines it: true naive CD4+ T cells. Receptors originate from a woman under 30 in good health.

As for this clone: The same CDR3 can be traced to other DNA sequences in this sample. V usage is TRBV5-1 and J usage is TRBJ1-5; TRBD1 aligns across 7 bases. CDR1 and CDR2 from the germline V gene are SGHRS and YFSETQ. Trimming at V came to 4 bases and at J to 1 base, leaving 5 bases not matched to a gene. The CDR3 is 15 residues long. The CDR3: CASSLETGSNQPQHF. The CDR3 DNA is TGCGCCAGCAGCCTTGAGACAGGGAGCAATCAGCCCCAGCATTTT.

V gene TRBV4-2 combines with J gene TRBJ2-1; possibly TRBD2 for D (9 bases). V was trimmed by 4 bases and J by 5 bases, leaving 21 bases between them. Germline values: CDR1 LGHNA, CDR2 YNFKEQ. The CDR3 spans 17 residues. CDR3 coding DNA: TGTGCCAGCAGCCTCAGGGGGCTAGCGGGACCCGACAATGAGCAGTTCTTC. It is translated as CASSLRGLAGPDNEQFF.

The table lists this clone with a few counts. The chain is built from TRBV27 and TRBJ1-2; TRBD1 matches at 8 bases. The CDR3 sequence is 15 residues long. J gave up 4 bases and V 3 bases, and 7 bases lay outside the gene matches. Per germline, CDR1 MNHEY and CDR2 SMNVEV (reference sequence). CDR3 loop: CASSLRQGMGYGYTF. CDR3 coding DNA: TGTGCCAGCAGTTTGAGACAGGGGATGGGCTATGGCTACACCTTC.

The V call is TRBV13, the J call TRBJ1-1; D is perhaps TRBD1 (5 bases). The V gene's germline CDR1 is PRHDT and CDR2 FYEKMQ (reference sequence). The CDR3 has 12 amino acids. Between the trimmed V and J ends, which lost 3 bases and 5 bases, there was a span of 7 bases. CDR3 region: CASSFRVTEAFF. CDR3 in DNA: TGTGCCAGCAGCTTCAGGGTAACTGAAGCTTTCTTT.

The V call is TRBV11-2, the J call TRBJ2-5, with 8 bases lining up with TRBD1. Germline V gene data show CDR1 as SGHAT and CDR2 as FQNNGV. The CDR3 has 14 amino acids. Unmatched junction bases numbered 7, after V lost 4 bases and J lost 6 bases. CDR3 nucleotide sequence: TGTGCCAGCAGCTCGTGGGACAGGCGGCAGACCCAGTACTTC. Its translation is CASSSWDRRQTQYF.

The rearrangement joins TRBV5-4 to TRBJ2-1, with 7 bases aligning to TRBD2. CDR1 SGHNT and CDR2 YYREEE come from the germline V gene (reference sequence). This CDR3 spans 15 amino acids. Trimming at V came to 4 bases and at J to 9 bases, leaving 13 bases not matched to a gene. The CDR3 region is CASSLGVRGSGEQFF. The CDR3 DNA sequence: TGTGCCAGCAGCCTCGGGGTGCGGGGGAGTGGTGAGCAGTTCTTC.

The V gene is TRBV5-1, the J gene TRBJ1-4, with 7 bases aligning to TRBD1. Trimming removed 9 bases from V and 8 bases from J; junction bases left unmatched: 13. From germline, CDR1 is SGHRS and CDR2 YFSETQ. The CDR3 has 14 amino acids. The CDR3 bases are TGCGCCACCTCAGGGGGGACTCCAGGCGAAAAACTGTTTTTT. Protein: CATSGGTPGEKLFF.

This chain links TRBV7-3 with TRBJ2-1; no reliable D call. Deletions cut 2 bases from V and 8 bases from J, with 10 bases between. In germline, CDR1 is SGHTA, CDR2 FQGTGA. There are 13 residues in the CDR3. CDR3 amino acids: CASSLGVKDEQFF. CDR3 coding DNA: TGTGCCAGCAGCTTAGGAGTTAAGGATGAGCAGTTCTTC.

CDR3 coding DNA: TGTGCCTGGAGTTCAGGGGGAAATGGCTACACCTTC. This sequence encodes CAWSSGGNGYTF. V is TRBV30 and J is TRBJ1-2; 7 nucleotides agree with TRBD1. This CDR3 contains 12 residues. The germline V gene encodes CDR1 GTSNPN and CDR2 SVGIG (reference sequence). The trim removed 2 bases at V and 6 bases at J, leaving 3 bases unmatched.

This clone was counted only a few times. This chain connects TRBV30 to TRBJ2-7, with D uncertain. This CDR3 is 11 amino acids long. CDR1 is GTSNPN, CDR2 SVGIG, per germline (reference sequence). The V end was cut by 1 base, the J end by 6 bases, with 7 bases between. This CDR3 is CAWSEAFEQYF. Written as DNA, the CDR3 is TGTGCCTGGAGTGAAGCGTTCGAGCAGTACTTC.

V gene TRBV5-4 combines with J gene TRBJ1-2, with 10 positions matching TRBD1. CDR1 SGHNT and CDR2 YYREEE come from the germline V gene (reference sequence). After removal of 3 bases from V and 4 bases from J, the junction contained 9 bases not matched to a gene. The CDR3 runs 16 residues. The CDR3 spells CASSSGGQGPIYGYTF. The CDR3 region has the DNA TGTGCCAGCAGCTCGGGGGGACAGGGGCCTATCTATGGCTACACCTTC. Filled out from reference TRBV5-4 and TRBJ1-2, the complete variable domain reads ETGVTQSPTHLIKTRGQQVTLRCSSQSGHNTVSWYQQALGQGPQFIFQYYREEENGRGNFPPRFSGLQFPNYSSELNVNALELDDSALYLCASSSGGQGPIYGYTFGSGTRLTVV.

J is TRBJ2-7 and V is TRBV10-3, with TRBD2 matching 7 bases. The CDR3 consists of 14 residues. J was trimmed by 7 bases and V by 11 bases; bases with no gene match: 17. The germline gives CDR1 ENHRY, CDR2 SYGVKD. In nucleotides, the CDR3 is TGTGCCCTCCACCCTGGACGCCCCGGGGGGGAGCAGTACTTC. Protein sequence: CALHPGRPGGEQYF.

This chain joins TRBV6-6 and TRBJ2-4; 7 nucleotides line up with TRBD2. The CDR3 is 15 residues long. Germline CDR1 reads MNHNY; CDR2 reads SVGAGI (reference sequence). Trimming removed 6 bases from V and 15 bases from J; junction bases left unmatched: 20. The CDR3 DNA sequence: TGTGCCAGCAGCCTAACCGGGACTATGGGGAAGAGTCGGTACTTC. Translation: CASSLTGTMGKSRYF.

The rearrangement joins TRBV28 to TRBJ2-1, with TRBD2 as a possible D gene (5 bases). Germline-derived CDR1 and CDR2 are MDHEN and SYDVKM. The CDR3 runs 12 residues. The germline V and J ends were trimmed by 6 bases and 7 bases, with 10 bases remaining between them. This chain's CDR3 is CASSPPGNEQFF. The CDR3 coding sequence is TGTGCCAGCAGCCCACCGGGGAATGAGCAGTTCTTC.

This clone was picked up a small number of times. The V gene is TRBV7-6, the J gene TRBJ2-1, with D perhaps TRBD1 (6 bases). The CDR3 runs to 12 residues. The germline gives CDR1 SGHVS, CDR2 FNYEAQ. V was pared by 5 bases and J by 7 bases, with 9 bases between. The CDR3 DNA reads as TGTGCCAGCAGCGACAGGCGAAATGAGCAGTTCTTC. It specifies CASSDRRNEQFF.

This sequence joins TRBV4-3 and TRBJ2-2; D not resolved. The ends were cut back, 0 bases at V and 3 bases at J, with 5 bases in the middle. Per germline, CDR1 LGHNA and CDR2 YSLEER. CDR3 size: 14 residues. The CDR3 DNA reads TGCGCCAGCAGCCAAGATCCGGACACCGGGGAGCTGTTTTTT. Amino acids: CASSQDPDTGELFF.

The chain combines TRBV7-2 with TRBJ2-7, with 7 bases fitting TRBD1. The CDR3 is 15 amino acids. The J segment lost 7 bases and the V segment lost 5 bases, leaving 14 bases of the junction unmatched. The germline CDR1 and CDR2 sequences are SGHTA and FQGNSA. This CDR3 is CASSRPHTGVYEQYF. CDR3 sequence (DNA): TGTGCCAGCAGCCGACCCCACACAGGGGTTTATGAGCAGTACTTC.

CDR3 sequence (DNA): TGTGCCTGGAGTGCGATGGGACTAGCGGGGATTCCGAACACCGGGGAGCTGTTTTTT. Its translation is CAWSAMGLAGIPNTGELFF. The rearrangement links TRBV30 to TRBJ2-2; 13 bases align to TRBD2. Per germline, CDR1 GTSNPN and CDR2 SVGIG (reference sequence). J gave up 0 bases and V 1 base, and 8 bases lay outside the gene matches. CDR3 length: 19 residues.

This clone has more than one count but fewer than ten. This rearrangement joins TRBV11-2 to TRBJ2-5; D call uncertain. Trimming removed 5 bases from V and 0 bases from J, with 7 bases in between. The CDR3 length is 13 residues. Per the germline V gene, CDR1 is SGHAT and CDR2 is FQNNGV. The CDR3 is CASSPRYQETQYF. The DNA for the CDR3 is TGTGCCAGCAGCCCTAGGTACCAAGAGACCCAGTACTTC.

This clone was detected a few times. The genes are TRBV7-2 and TRBJ2-1; 11 positions agree with TRBD2. The CDR3 loop spans 14 amino acids. The germline V gene encodes CDR1 SGHTA and CDR2 FQGNSA. Unmatched junction bases numbered 8, after V lost 7 bases and J lost 9 bases. The DNA for the CDR3 is TGTGCCAGCACCCTACTAGCGGGGGAGGTTGAGCAGTTCTTC. This translates into CASTLLAGEVEQFF.

The V gene is TRBV27, the J gene TRBJ1-1; D is uncertain. The CDR3 covers 17 residues. Germline V CDR1 and CDR2: MNHEY, SMNVEV (reference sequence). With 0 bases removed from V and 3 bases from J, the gap between germline ends came to 17 bases. CDR3 sequence (DNA): TGTGCCAGCAGTTTATCGTTTTACGGGGTAAGGTACACTGAAGCTTTCTTT. It is translated as CASSLSFYGVRYTEAFF.

The chain uses TRBV15 and TRBJ1-2; D may be TRBD1 (5 bases). CDR3 length: 14 amino acids. The V gene lost 0 bases and the J gene lost 4 bases, with 9 bases spanning the gap. Germline CDR1 reads LNHNV; CDR2 reads YYDKDF (reference sequence). This CDR3 is CATSRDPGVYGYTF. The CDR3 nucleotides read TGTGCCACCAGCAGAGATCCGGGGGTCTATGGCTACACCTTC.

Worth noting for this clone: The same CDR3 can be traced to other DNA sequences in this sample. The chain carries TRBV30 and TRBJ1-5, with no clear D. Trimming left V 3 bases short and J 2 bases short, with 8 bases between. The length of the CDR3 is 13 residues. Germline CDR1 GTSNPN, CDR2 SVGIG (reference sequence). The CDR3 coding sequence is TGTGCCTGGAGCCCCGGGGGCAATCAGCCCCAGCATTTT. This encodes CAWSPGGNQPQHF.

There are a few counts of this clone. The gene calls are TRBV30 and TRBJ1-1, with TRBD1 as a possible D gene (5 bases). Germline-derived CDR1 and CDR2 are GTSNPN and SVGIG (reference sequence). The CDR3 contains 13 residues. Trimming removed 3 bases at V and 10 bases at J, with 18 bases between. The CDR3 here is CAWSGTSNGRAFF. CDR3 bases: TGTGCCTGGAGCGGGACCTCAAACGGGAGAGCTTTCTTT.